A single sample gave rise to the 26 T cell receptor beta chains below, sequenced in a study of T cells in Graves' hyperthyroidism and ophthalmopathy. The TCR beta CDR3 regions underwent amplification using RNA transcripts as the source. The primer set for the first-round RT-PCR of the TCR CDR3 was HTBI. TCRdb itself ran the multiplex PCR reads through MiXCR, one entry per CDR3 protein. Of 250,000 to 300,000 distinct CDR3 sequences in the sample, about an eighth were seen once. The sample consisted of blood. Receptor source: a woman in her twenties or thirties with Graves' hyperthyroidism that later progressed to Graves' ophthalmopathy.

This clonotype appeared many times. The chain employs TRBV12-5 and TRBJ1-2, with a possible D match to TRBD1 (5 bases). V lost 5 bases and J lost 4, with 11 bases in between. CDR3 size: 13 residues. The germline CDR1 and CDR2 sequences are LGHNT and FRNRAP. The chain's CDR3 is CASGPGTTYGYTF. The CDR3 nucleotides are TGTGCTAGTGGTCCCGGGACTACCTATGGCTACACCTTC.

Ten or more counts support this clonotype. The rearrangement links TRBV27 to TRBJ1-6; 7 bases agree with TRBD1. J gave up 7 bases and V 6 bases, and 6 bases lay outside the gene matches. The CDR3 is 14 amino acids. Germline V CDR1 and CDR2: MNHEY, SMNVEV (reference sequence). The CDR3 here is CASSPGQRNSPLHF. In DNA, the CDR3 is TGTGCCAGCAGCCCGGGACAGAGGAATTCACCCCTCCACTTT.

Concerning this clonotype itself: The germline gene is not matched at one end of the junction; a read error may be the cause. The chain is built from TRBV28 and TRBJ1-6, with D perhaps TRBD1 (6 bases). Germline assignment: CDR1 MDHEN and CDR2 SYDVKM. This CDR3 is 17 amino acids long. DNA for the CDR3: TGTGCCAGCAGTTTAGGGGGCACGGGGGCTAGTAATTCACCCCTCCGCTTT. Translation: CASSLGGTGASNSPLRF. The full variable domain, rest sourced from reference TRBV28 and TRBJ1-6, is DVKVTQSSRYLVKRTGEKVFLECVQDMDHENMFWYRQDPGLGLRLIYFSYDVKMKEKGDIPEGYSVSREKKERFSLILESASTNQTSMYLCASSLGGTGASNSPLRFGNGTRLTVT.

This clonotype occurred many times. The chain links TRBV27 to TRBJ2-3, with 8 bases that match TRBD1. Per germline, CDR1 MNHEY and CDR2 SMNVEV (reference sequence). The length of the CDR3 is 16 residues. Trimming removed 2 bases from V and 1 base from J; junction bases left unmatched: 5. CDR3 loop: CASSLRQGLRTDTQYF. DNA of the CDR3: TGTGCCAGCAGTTTACGACAGGGGTTACGCACAGATACGCAGTATTTT.

Ten or more counts support this clonotype. V and J are TRBV28 and TRBJ1-2; TRBD1 matches at 9 bases. This CDR3 spans 17 amino acids. Losses at the gene ends were 5 bases for V and 2 bases for J; bases not matched to a gene: 12. CDR1 is MDHEN and CDR2 is SYDVKM in the germline V gene. Written as DNA, the CDR3 is TGTGCCAGCAGTCCTTGGGGACAGGGCTCTGCGAACTATGGCTACACCTTC. Protein sequence: CASSPWGQGSANYGYTF.

This clonotype has only a few counts. The chain links TRBV4-1 to TRBJ2-7; tentative D call: TRBD1 (6 bases). V was cut by 2 bases and J by 4 bases, with 18 bases left in between. The CDR3 has 16 amino acids. Germline loops: CDR1 MGHRA, CDR2 YSYEKL. In DNA, the CDR3 is TGCGCCAGCAGCCAACTATTGGGACATCAGGCTTACGAGCAGTACTTC. Protein product: CASSQLLGHQAYEQYF.

This clonotype showed up many times. V and J are TRBV29-1 and TRBJ2-3; 11 nucleotides match TRBD1. V shed 4 bases and J 5 bases; nucleotides not matched to a gene: 8. Germline lookup yields CDR1 SQVTM and CDR2 ANQGSEA. The CDR3 totals 15 residues. The CDR3 region is CSVVLDRGREDTQYF. As DNA, the CDR3 is TGCAGCGTTGTTTTGGACAGGGGGCGTGAAGATACGCAGTATTTT.

The chain has TRBV9 and TRBJ2-1, with 7 bases that match TRBD2. The CDR3 contains 15 residues. CDR1 is SGDLS and CDR2 is YYNGEE in the germline V gene. The V gene end was trimmed by 3 bases and the J gene end by 10 bases; junction bases not matched to a gene: 13. The CDR3 spells CASSGGSGMVREQFF. DNA for the CDR3: TGTGCCAGCAGCGGCGGGAGCGGGATGGTTAGAGAGCAGTTCTTC.

This clonotype has only a few counts. CDR3 region: CASSTAANTGELFF. The CDR3 coding sequence is TGTGCCAGTAGTACGGCTGCGAACACCGGGGAGCTGTTTTTT. The V gene is TRBV19, the J gene TRBJ2-2; the D is unclear. V was clipped by 4 bases and J by 0 bases, with 6 bases between them. Germline V CDR1 and CDR2: LNHDA, SQIVND (reference sequence). CDR3 length equals 14 residues.

At least ten counts were recorded for this clonotype. This sequence joins TRBV5-1 and TRBJ2-2, with D uncertain. Germline V gene data show CDR1 as SGHRS and CDR2 as YFSETQ. The CDR3 length is 14 residues. V lost 1 base to trimming and J lost 1 base, with 5 bases between them. CDR3 sequence reads: CASSLTQNTGELFF. For the CDR3, the DNA is TGCGCCAGCAGCTTGACACAGAACACCGGGGAGCTGTTTTTT. The whole variable domain, remainder taken from reference TRBV5-1 and TRBJ2-2, is KAGVTQTPRYLIKTRGQQVTLSCSPISGHRSVSWYQQTPGQGLQFLFEYFSETQRNKGNFPGRFSGRQFSNSRSEMNVSTLELGDSALYLCASSLTQNTGELFFGEGSRLTVL.

This clonotype turned up a few times. The gene calls are TRBV5-8 and TRBJ1-1; unclear D gene. The CDR3 sequence is 14 residues long. Trimming left V 2 bases short and J 0 bases short, with 8 bases between. Germline V CDR1 and CDR2: SGHTS, YDEGEE. Here the CDR3 reads CASSFRGLNTEAFF. The CDR3 nucleotides read TGTGCCAGCAGCTTCCGGGGTCTGAACACTGAAGCTTTCTTT. The full variable domain, in which reference TRBV5-8 and TRBJ1-1 provide the parts outside the CDR3, is EAGVTQSPTHLIKTRGQQATLRCSPISGHTSVYWYQQALGLGLQFLLWYDEGEERNRGNFPPRFSGRQFPNYSSELNVNALELEDSALYLCASSFRGLNTEAFFGQGTRLTVV.

This chain uses TRBV4-3 with TRBJ1-1, with D unclear. This CDR3 is built from 16 residues. Germline values: CDR1 LGHNA, CDR2 YSLEER. The V gene lost 0 bases and the J gene lost 0 bases, with 11 bases spanning the gap. CDR3 coding DNA: TGCGCCAGCAGCCAAGATCCCGGACGGATGAACACTGAAGCTTTCTTT. It is translated as CASSQDPGRMNTEAFF.

This clonotype was found a few times. The chain is built from TRBV15 and TRBJ1-5; unclear D gene. There are 12 residues in the CDR3. CDR1 and CDR2 from the germline V gene are LNHNV and YYDKDF (reference sequence). Trimming took 4 bases from V and 8 from J, leaving 9 bases between them. DNA of the CDR3: TGTGCCACCAGCAATCCCCCGGAGCCCCAGCATTTT. Protein sequence: CATSNPPEPQHF.

The rearrangement joins TRBV15 to TRBJ2-1; D is ambiguous. The germline gives CDR1 LNHNV, CDR2 YYDKDF (reference sequence). The CDR3 runs 15 residues. Deletions cut 0 bases from V and 2 bases from J, with 8 bases between. CDR3 nucleotides: TGTGCCACCAGCAGAGATCGGAGTCCCTACAATGAGCAGTTCTTC. Translation gives CATSRDRSPYNEQFF.

This clonotype has a count of ten or more. The gene calls are TRBV7-2 and TRBJ1-3; 7 bases fit TRBD1. This CDR3 spans 14 amino acids. The germline V gene has CDR1 SGHTA and CDR2 FQGNSA. V lost 5 bases and J lost 8; bases outside the gene matches: 9. The DNA for the CDR3 is TGTGCCAGCAGCCCAAAAACAGGGGCGGACACCATATATTTT. It translates to CASSPKTGADTIYF.

This clonotype was seen ten or more times. The chain joins TRBV27 to TRBJ2-7; D may be TRBD2 (6 bases). The CDR3 has 9 amino acids. V gave up 6 bases and J gave up 11 bases, with 8 bases separating them. The germline V gene encodes CDR1 MNHEY and CDR2 SMNVEV (reference sequence). CDR3 sequence: CASRREEYF. CDR3 nucleotides: TGTGCCAGCAGGAGGGAGGAGTACTTC.

This clonotype was observed at least ten times. The V call is TRBV4-3, the J call TRBJ2-7, with D maybe TRBD2 (6 bases). This CDR3 spans 17 amino acids. The V gene's germline CDR1 is LGHNA and CDR2 YSLEER. V was shortened by 1 base and J by 0 bases, with 16 bases between the two germline ends. CDR3 bases: TGCGCCAGCAGCCAAGTCGCTCTCACCGGGAGCTCCTACGAGCAGTACTTC. Amino acids: CASSQVALTGSSYEQYF.

This clonotype was recorded many times. This chain joins TRBV24-1 and TRBJ1-1, with D tentatively TRBD1 (5 bases). The length of the CDR3 is 16 residues. CDR1 is KGHDR and CDR2 is SFDVKD in the germline V gene. Trimming pared 2 bases from V and 1 base from J, leaving 13 bases between. The CDR3, as DNA: TGTGCCACCAGTGATTCGGGGACGTCTTGGAACACTGAAGCTTTCTTT. Translation gives CATSDSGTSWNTEAFF.

This clonotype was counted only a few times. A much larger clone differs by one base, so this may be a read error. V gene TRBV2 combines with J gene TRBJ1-1; D remains unclear. Deletions cut 7 bases from V and 7 bases from J, with 16 bases between. The CDR3 sequence is 13 residues long. Germline V gives CDR1 SNHLY, CDR2 FYNNEI. The CDR3 sequence: CASNGRMGIEAFF. CDR3 DNA: TGTGCCAGCAACGGGCGGATGGGCATTGAAGCTTTCTTT.

There are many counts of this clonotype. The chain recombines TRBV11-3 with TRBJ2-2; 15 nucleotides align to TRBD2. CDR3 size: 17 residues. Unmatched junction bases numbered 1, after V lost 4 bases and J lost 1 base. CDR1 is SGHNT, CDR2 YENEEA, per germline. The CDR3 is CASSSGLAGGNTGELFF. CDR3 bases: TGTGCCAGCAGCTCGGGACTAGCGGGAGGGAACACCGGGGAGCTGTTTTTT.

The chain carries TRBV7-3 and TRBJ2-1, with D possibly being TRBD2 (6 bases). The V gene's germline CDR1 is SGHTA and CDR2 FQGTGA. The germline V and J ends were trimmed by 6 bases and 0 bases, with 12 bases remaining between them. This CDR3 spans 15 amino acids. The DNA for the CDR3 is TGTGCCAGCAGTCAGGAGGGGTCCTCCTACAATGAGCAGTTCTTC. Residues: CASSQEGSSYNEQFF.

The V gene is TRBV20-1, the J gene TRBJ2-7; TRBD1 aligns across 9 bases. This CDR3 spans 15 amino acids. The J segment lost 6 bases and the V segment lost 3 bases, leaving 12 bases of the junction unmatched. CDR1 is DFQATT, CDR2 SNEGSKA, per germline (reference sequence). The CDR3 region is CSASPRTGVGGEQYF. The CDR3 nucleotides are TGCAGTGCTAGCCCCCGGACAGGGGTAGGGGGCGAGCAGTACTTC.

The sample holds a few counts of this clonotype. The chain combines TRBV30 with TRBJ2-7, with D possibly called TRBD1 or TRBD2 (5 bases each). CDR3 length: 15 residues. Between the trimmed V and J ends, which lost 0 bases and 3 bases, there was a span of 15 bases. CDR1 is GTSNPN and CDR2 is SVGIG in the germline V gene (reference sequence). The CDR3 DNA is TGTGCCTGGAGTGTCGGGGCCTTCGATGACTACGAGCAGTACTTC. It specifies CAWSVGAFDDYEQYF.

This clonotype was counted at least ten times. The V and J genes are TRBV11-1 and TRBJ1-5; no clear D. Germline CDR1 is SGHAT and CDR2 is FQDESV (reference sequence). The CDR3 sequence is 13 residues long. The V and J ends lost 3 bases and 4 bases respectively, with 7 bases between them. The CDR3 spells CASSFAANQPQHF. For the CDR3, the DNA is TGTGCCAGCAGCTTCGCAGCGAATCAGCCCCAGCATTTT.

The table lists this clonotype with many counts. The rearrangement uses TRBV5-1 and TRBJ2-3; D remains unclear. Germline assignment: CDR1 SGHRS and CDR2 YFSETQ. This CDR3 has 14 residues. With 0 bases removed from V and 1 base from J, the gap between germline ends came to 6 bases. The CDR3 here is CASSLGQRTDTQYF. The CDR3 DNA reads as TGCGCCAGCAGCTTGGGCCAGCGCACAGATACGCAGTATTTT.

The gene calls are TRBV4-1 and TRBJ2-3; D could derive from TRBD1 or TRBD2 (6 bases each). The CDR3 covers 15 residues. The ends were cut back, 1 base at V and 4 bases at J, with 12 bases in the middle. CDR1 MGHRA and CDR2 YSYEKL come from the germline V gene. The CDR3, as DNA: TGCGCCAGCAGCCAAGTGGTGAGGGGGGCAGATACGCAGTATTTT. It translates to CASSQVVRGADTQYF.